This T cell receptor (beta chain) was observed in a study of OX40 agonist ivuxolimab in advanced cancers. Study background: The dose-escalation group included hepatocellular carcinoma, melanoma, renal cell carcinoma and head and neck cancer. Participants averaged approximately 60 years of age (range roughly 23 to 90) and were about 85% male. Broader study findings: Clonal expansion from baseline to week 6 occurred in both CD4+ and CD8+ T cells.

Profiled with immunoSEQ multiplex PCR; TCRdb holds only in-frame clones, not every one. The sample consists of tens of thousands of clones, 75% to 90% of them appearing once. Remarks on this clone: Its antigen is undetermined.

The V segment lost 2 bases and the J segment 8 bases; nucleotides outside the gene matches: 11. This CDR3 is built from 15 residues. The V gene's germline CDR1 is MNHEY and CDR2 SVGAGI. The clonotype comes from an adult with an advanced solid tumor such as melanoma, head and neck, liver or kidney cancer. Sequencing used CD4+ or CD8+ T cells sorted from blood, obtained in a trial of the OX40 agonist ivuxolimab. This sequence joins TRBV6-5 and TRBJ1-2; 7 bases fit TRBD1. The CDR3, as DNA: TGTGCCAGCAGTTACCAACTGACACGGGACAGCGGCTACACCTTC. Translating it yields CASSYQLTRDSGYTF.